This TCR beta chain was documented in a study of Graves' ophthalmopathy and Graves' hyperthyroidism. This clonotype came up many times. The length of the CDR3 is 18 residues. V lost 5 bases, J lost 3 bases, and 25 bases lay in between. Germline CDR1 SEHNR, CDR2 FQNEAQ (reference sequence). The authors amplified TCR beta CDR3 regions, and they did so from RNA transcripts for repertoire sequencing. HTBI primers were employed in first-round RT-PCR, then a second-round multiplex PCR followed. Each CDR3 protein gets one entry after TCRdb re-called the multiplex PCR reads with MiXCR. The data hold around 520,000 distinct CDR3 sequences, with 35% to 45% observed a single time.

The V and J genes are TRBV7-9 and TRBJ1-1; possibly TRBD1 for D (6 bases). The receptor's source is an adult man with Graves' hyperthyroidism. The sample taken for sequencing was peripheral blood or thyroid tissue (not recorded which). CDR3 sequence: CASSGGQSIVSKHTEAFF. In DNA, the CDR3 is TGTGCCAGCAGCGGCGGACAGTCGATAGTTTCTAAGCACACTGAAGCTTTCTTT.